These T cell receptor beta chains were read from a single sample in a study of blood T cell repertoires in COVID-19. Sequencing was performed with immunoSEQ multiplex PCR; in TCRdb, only in-frame clones are kept and a portion is missing. The table lists some 85,000 clones, roughly 78% of them singletons. The sample was peripheral blood. All receptors derive from a woman of 80 years or more with acute or convalescent COVID-19. The CDR3 runs from the conserved cysteine through the conserved F or W. D genes are given only for firm matches. Part of the rows lack a size; the others show once, few, many or a class for expanded clones.

j_gene: TRBJ2-1; d_gene: TRBD1; abundance: NA; v_gene: TRBV7-2; CDR3nt: TGTGCCAGCAGCTTCCGACAGGGGGCATATGAGCAGTTCTTC; CDR3aa: CASSFRQGAYEQFF
j_gene: TRBJ2-7; d_gene: NA; abundance: many; v_gene: TRBV2; CDR3nt: TGTGCCAGCAGTGAAGATATAGCGGCCTACGAGCAGTACTTC; CDR3aa: CASSEDIAAYEQYF
j_gene: TRBJ1-3; d_gene: NA; abundance: NA; v_gene: TRBV19; CDR3nt: TGTGCCAGTACCGGGTTAGGAAACACCATATATTTT; CDR3aa: CASTGLGNTIYF
j_gene: TRBJ1-5; d_gene: NA; abundance: NA; v_gene: TRBV10-3; CDR3nt: TGTGCCATCAGAGGTACAGCGGGGAGTAATCAGCCCCAGCATTTT; CDR3aa: CAIRGTAGSNQPQHF
j_gene: TRBJ1-5; d_gene: NA; abundance: NA; v_gene: TRBV6-2/TRBV6-3; CDR3nt: TGTGCCAGCAGTCCCCGGGATCAGCCCCAGCATTTT; CDR3aa: CASSPRDQPQHF
j_gene: TRBJ1-6; d_gene: TRBD1; abundance: NA; v_gene: TRBV2; CDR3nt: TGTGCCAGCAGGACAGGGGGCTATAATTCACCCCTCCACTTT; CDR3aa: CASRTGGYNSPLHF
j_gene: TRBJ2-5; d_gene: NA; abundance: NA; v_gene: TRBV7-2; CDR3nt: TGTGCCAGCAGCCCCGGGAGATGGGGAGAGACCCAGTACTTC; CDR3aa: CASSPGRWGETQYF
j_gene: TRBJ1-2; d_gene: NA; abundance: NA; v_gene: TRBV12-3/TRBV12-4; CDR3nt: TGTGCCAGCAGTCCGCGAGGCTATGGCTACACCTTC; CDR3aa: CASSPRGYGYTF
j_gene: TRBJ2-1; d_gene: TRBD1; abundance: once; v_gene: TRBV11-2; CDR3nt: TGTGCCAGCAGCCCTGACAGGGGGGGATACAATGAGCAGTTCTTC; CDR3aa: CASSPDRGGYNEQFF
j_gene: TRBJ2-3; d_gene: TRBD2; abundance: NA; v_gene: TRBV5-1; CDR3nt: TGCGCCAGCAGCTCCCGGACTAGCGGGGGCACAGATACGCAGTATTTT; CDR3aa: CASSSRTSGGTDTQYF
j_gene: TRBJ2-7; d_gene: NA; abundance: few; v_gene: TRBV11-2; CDR3nt: TGTGCCAGCAGCCCAGGATTCGAGCAGTACTTC; CDR3aa: CASSPGFEQYF
j_gene: TRBJ2-3; d_gene: NA; abundance: NA; v_gene: TRBV9; CDR3nt: TGTGCCAGCAGCCCCCTAAGGACTGCCACAGATACGCAGTATTTT; CDR3aa: CASSPLRTATDTQYF
j_gene: TRBJ2-3; d_gene: NA; abundance: NA; v_gene: TRBV12-2; CDR3nt: TGTGCAAGTCGCTTGCGGACAGGAAGTAATACGCAGTATTTT; CDR3aa: CASRLRTGSNTQYF
j_gene: TRBJ1-5; d_gene: NA; abundance: NA; v_gene: TRBV29-1; CDR3nt: TGCAGCGTTGAGGTGGGCGGCAATCAGCCCCAGCATTTT; CDR3aa: CSVEVGGNQPQHF
j_gene: TRBJ2-3; d_gene: NA; abundance: once; v_gene: TRBV5-1; CDR3nt: TGCGCCAGTGGCACCCAGGGTGACACAGATACGCAGTATTTT; CDR3aa: CASGTQGDTDTQYF
j_gene: TRBJ1-1; d_gene: TRBD1; abundance: NA; v_gene: TRBV4-1; CDR3nt: TGCGCCAGCAGCCGGGACAGATTCTTTCCTGAAGCTTTCTTT; CDR3aa: CASSRDRFFPEAFF
j_gene: TRBJ2-5; d_gene: NA; abundance: NA; v_gene: TRBV11-2; CDR3nt: TGTGCCAGCAGCCGCCGAGACTCAGGGGGGGAGACCCAGTACTTC; CDR3aa: CASSRRDSGGETQYF
j_gene: TRBJ1-2; d_gene: NA; abundance: once; v_gene: TRBV20-1; CDR3nt: TGCAGTGCCCTCGGAGACTATGGCTACACCTTC; CDR3aa: CSALGDYGYTF
j_gene: TRBJ1-2; d_gene: TRBD1; abundance: NA; v_gene: TRBV5-1; CDR3nt: TGCGCCAGCAGCTCCGGACAGGGGGGGTATGATGGCTACACCTTC; CDR3aa: CASSSGQGGYDGYTF
j_gene: TRBJ2-5; d_gene: TRBD1; abundance: NA; v_gene: TRBV3-1/TRBV3-2; CDR3nt: TGTGCCAGCAGCTACTTATGGACAGGGCCACAAGAGACCCAGTACTTC; CDR3aa: CASSYLWTGPQETQYF
j_gene: TRBJ1-4; d_gene: NA; abundance: NA; v_gene: TRBV18; CDR3nt: TGTGCCAGCTCACCTACAGCTCAGTTTAATGAAAAACTGTTTTTT; CDR3aa: CASSPTAQFNEKLFF
j_gene: TRBJ1-6; d_gene: NA; abundance: few; v_gene: TRBV2; CDR3nt: TGTGCCAGCAGTGAAGCGCTTAGGGGAAATTCACCCCTCCACTTT; CDR3aa: CASSEALRGNSPLHF
j_gene: TRBJ2-1; d_gene: TRBD2; abundance: NA; v_gene: TRBV6-6; CDR3nt: TGTGCCAGCAGTTACGAGCGGGGGGGCTATGAGCAGTTCTTC; CDR3aa: CASSYERGGYEQFF
j_gene: TRBJ1-6; d_gene: TRBD1; abundance: NA; v_gene: TRBV5-6; CDR3nt: TGTGCCAGCAGCTGGATGACAGGGGGCGGCTATATTTCACCCCTCCACTTT; CDR3aa: CASSWMTGGGYISPLHF
j_gene: TRBJ1-5; d_gene: NA; abundance: NA; v_gene: TRBV9; CDR3nt: TGTGCCAGCAGCGCCCATCCGGATCAGCCCCAGCATTTT; CDR3aa: CASSAHPDQPQHF
j_gene: TRBJ2-5; d_gene: TRBD1; abundance: NA; v_gene: TRBV6-1; CDR3nt: TGTGCCAGCAGTTCCCCGGGACAGCACCAAGAGACCCAGTACTTC; CDR3aa: CASSSPGQHQETQYF
j_gene: TRBJ2-1; d_gene: TRBD2; abundance: NA; v_gene: TRBV25-1; CDR3nt: TGTGCCAGCAGTGAGGTCGCTAGCGGGGCCTACAATGAGCAGTTCTTC; CDR3aa: CASSEVASGAYNEQFF
j_gene: TRBJ1-2; d_gene: NA; abundance: NA; v_gene: TRBV19; CDR3nt: TGTGCCAGTAGTATAGATTCGGGGGTGGGAGCTAACTATGGCTACACCTTC; CDR3aa: CASSIDSGVGANYGYTF
j_gene: TRBJ1-2; d_gene: NA; abundance: NA; v_gene: TRBV25-1; CDR3nt: TGTGCCAGCAGTGACAGGATTTATGGCTACACCTTC; CDR3aa: CASSDRIYGYTF
j_gene: TRBJ2-7; d_gene: NA; abundance: NA; v_gene: TRBV11-2; CDR3nt: TGTGCCAGCAGCCCGTCCTACGAGCAGTACTTC; CDR3aa: CASSPSYEQYF
j_gene: TRBJ2-5; d_gene: TRBD2; abundance: NA; v_gene: TRBV3-1/TRBV3-2; CDR3nt: TGTGCCAGCAGCCCGACTAGCGGGAGAGGGGAGACCCAGTACTTC; CDR3aa: CASSPTSGRGETQYF
j_gene: TRBJ1-1; d_gene: TRBD1; abundance: NA; v_gene: TRBV30; CDR3nt: TGTGCCTGGGGGAGACAGGGGGGCACTGAAGCTTTCTTT; CDR3aa: CAWGRQGGTEAFF
j_gene: TRBJ1-1; d_gene: TRBD1; abundance: once; v_gene: TRBV5-1; CDR3nt: TGCGCCAGCAGCTTGTGGGACGGGACAGTTGAAGCTTTCTTT; CDR3aa: CASSLWDGTVEAFF
j_gene: TRBJ2-1; d_gene: TRBD1; abundance: NA; v_gene: TRBV18; CDR3nt: TGTGCCAGCTCACTGACAGGGTTCTCCTACAATGAGCAGTTCTTC; CDR3aa: CASSLTGFSYNEQFF
j_gene: TRBJ2-1; d_gene: TRBD2; abundance: NA; v_gene: TRBV7-6; CDR3nt: TGTGCCAGCAGCTCCCTCGGGGCTAGCGGGGGGGCGCATGAGCAGTTCTTC; CDR3aa: CASSSLGASGGAHEQFF
j_gene: TRBJ2-3; d_gene: TRBD2; abundance: NA; v_gene: TRBV7-8; CDR3nt: TGTGCCAGCAGCTTAGGAGCGGGAGGGCCGACAGATACGCAGTATTTT; CDR3aa: CASSLGAGGPTDTQYF
j_gene: TRBJ2-1; d_gene: NA; abundance: few; v_gene: TRBV2; CDR3nt: TGTGCCAGCAGTGATGTTGGGGGGGGCGGTTACAATGAGCAGTTCTTC; CDR3aa: CASSDVGGGGYNEQFF
j_gene: TRBJ2-1; d_gene: NA; abundance: NA; v_gene: TRBV11-3; CDR3nt: TGTGCCAGCAGCTTAGGGGACTCCGCCTACAATGAGCAGTTCTTC; CDR3aa: CASSLGDSAYNEQFF
j_gene: TRBJ1-2; d_gene: NA; abundance: few; v_gene: TRBV3-1/TRBV3-2; CDR3nt: TGTGCCAGCAGCCTGCGACAGGCCGAGGCTAACTATGGCTACACCTTC; CDR3aa: CASSLRQAEANYGYTF
j_gene: TRBJ2-7; d_gene: TRBD1; abundance: NA; v_gene: TRBV18; CDR3nt: TGTGCCAGCTCCATTGACAGGGATAAAGGGGACGAGCAGTACTTC; CDR3aa: CASSIDRDKGDEQYF
j_gene: TRBJ1-2; d_gene: TRBD1; abundance: NA; v_gene: TRBV5-1; CDR3nt: TGCGCCAGCAGCCCGGGACAGGGTTCCTATGGCTACACCTTC; CDR3aa: CASSPGQGSYGYTF
j_gene: TRBJ2-1; d_gene: TRBD2; abundance: once; v_gene: TRBV7-9; CDR3nt: TGTGCCAGCAGCTCTCCCCGGGTAGCGGGAGGGCCTACTGAGCAGTTCTTC; CDR3aa: CASSSPRVAGGPTEQFF
j_gene: TRBJ2-7; d_gene: NA; abundance: once; v_gene: TRBV7-8; CDR3nt: TGTGCCAGCAGCTTAGAAATAGGAGCAGCCCACGAGCAGTACTTC; CDR3aa: CASSLEIGAAHEQYF
j_gene: TRBJ2-7; d_gene: NA; abundance: NA; v_gene: TRBV5-8; CDR3nt: TGTGCCAGCAGCTTGGAGGGGGGGACCTACGAGCAGTACTTC; CDR3aa: CASSLEGGTYEQYF
j_gene: TRBJ2-2; d_gene: TRBD1; abundance: NA; v_gene: TRBV10-3; CDR3nt: TGTGCCATCAGTGACTGGGACAGGGTCAACACCGGGGAGCTGTTTTTT; CDR3aa: CAISDWDRVNTGELFF
j_gene: TRBJ1-2; d_gene: TRBD1; abundance: NA; v_gene: TRBV5-6; CDR3nt: TGTGCCAGCAGCCCGGACAGGGGCAGTACTTACTATGGCTACACCTTC; CDR3aa: CASSPDRGSTYYGYTF
j_gene: TRBJ2-4; d_gene: TRBD1; abundance: NA; v_gene: TRBV18; CDR3nt: TGTGCCAGCTCACCAGAGCGACAGGGGATCGAGTACTTC; CDR3aa: CASSPERQGIEYF
j_gene: TRBJ2-5; d_gene: TRBD1; abundance: NA; v_gene: TRBV5-1; CDR3nt: TGCGCCAGCAGGTCCGGGACAGGGGGCGGGGAGACCCAGTACTTC; CDR3aa: CASRSGTGGGETQYF
j_gene: TRBJ2-6; d_gene: TRBD1; abundance: NA; v_gene: TRBV5-1; CDR3nt: TGCGCCAGCAGCTTGGGAGGGACAGGTGCCTCTGGGGCCAACGTCCTGACTTTC; CDR3aa: CASSLGGTGASGANVLTF
j_gene: TRBJ1-1; d_gene: NA; abundance: NA; v_gene: TRBV6-5; CDR3nt: TGTGCCAGCAGTTACCGGGGGTTGGAGACTGAAGCTTTCTTT; CDR3aa: CASSYRGLETEAFF
j_gene: TRBJ1-2; d_gene: NA; abundance: once; v_gene: TRBV29-1; CDR3nt: TGCAGCGTTGGCGCGGGGAAACAACTCCCCTATGGCTACACCTTC; CDR3aa: CSVGAGKQLPYGYTF
j_gene: TRBJ2-1; d_gene: TRBD2; abundance: many; v_gene: TRBV3-1/TRBV3-2; CDR3nt: TGTGCCAGCAGCCCCGGGACTAGCGGATACAATGAGCAGTTCTTC; CDR3aa: CASSPGTSGYNEQFF